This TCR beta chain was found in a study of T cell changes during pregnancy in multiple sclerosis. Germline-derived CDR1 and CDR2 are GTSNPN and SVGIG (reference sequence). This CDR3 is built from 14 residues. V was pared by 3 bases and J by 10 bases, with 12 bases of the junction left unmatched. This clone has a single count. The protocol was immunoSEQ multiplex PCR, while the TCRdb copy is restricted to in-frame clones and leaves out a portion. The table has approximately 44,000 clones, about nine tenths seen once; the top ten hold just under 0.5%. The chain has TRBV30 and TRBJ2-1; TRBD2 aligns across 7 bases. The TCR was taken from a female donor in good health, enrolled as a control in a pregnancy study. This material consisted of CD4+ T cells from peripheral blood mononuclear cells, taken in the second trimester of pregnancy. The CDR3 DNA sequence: TGTGCCTGGAGCGGTGCCCGGGGACTAAACGAGCAGTTCTTC. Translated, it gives CAWSGARGLNEQFF.